This T cell receptor (beta chain) was recorded in a study of liver allograft versus peripheral blood T cells. Background on the study: Liver transplant recipients had T cell receptor repertoires compared between transplanted liver and peripheral blood. Findings and limits, study-wide: Repertoires of T cell receptors that resided inside liver allografts reportedly differed from those in peripheral blood.

This clonotype has a handful of counts. Its antigen is as yet unknown. The CDR3 runs to 13 residues. The germline V gene encodes CDR1 SGHTA and CDR2 FQGNSA. V lost 2 bases and J lost 5, with 7 bases in between. TCRdb re-called the reads with MiXCR, one entry per CDR3 protein. The repertoire holds several thousand distinct CDR3 sequences, with 15% to 20% as singletons. The chain joins TRBV7-2 to TRBJ2-1; a possible D gene is TRBD2 (5 bases). The TCR originated in a human patient who had a liver transplant. Some of the T cells might come from the graft donor. In DNA, the CDR3 is TGTGCCAGCAGCTTACGGGGAGACAATGAGCAGTTCTTC. Amino acids: CASSLRGDNEQFF.